Listed below are T cell receptor beta chains from one sample, sequenced in a study of blood T cell repertoires in COVID-19. TCRdb's copy holds only in-frame clones and misses some; the assay was immunoSEQ multiplex PCR. The sample lists about 330,000 clones; roughly nine tenths were seen once. The sequenced sample consisted of peripheral blood. All receptors come from a man younger than 35 who had recovered from COVID-19. CDR3s include the opening cysteine and the closing phenylalanine or tryptophan. The D gene is left open where the match is weak. The size field is filled for only some rows; it gives once, few, many or a size class.

D gene	V gene	J gene	clone size	CDR3 DNA	CDR3 protein
-	TRBV4-1	TRBJ1-2	-	TGCGCCAGCAGCCAAGGAGACATCCGCGGGGATGGTGGCTACACCTTC	CASSQGDIRGDGGYTF
TRBD1	TRBV10-3	TRBJ1-2	-	TGTGCCATCAGTGAGGGACAGGGGCGGACTAACTATGGCTACACCTTC	CAISEGQGRTNYGYTF
-	TRBV27	TRBJ2-2	few	TGTGCCAGCAGTTTAATGTCGGGCACCGGGGAGCTGTTTTTT	CASSLMSGTGELFF
-	TRBV10-3	TRBJ1-4	-	TGTGCCATCAGTGAAGGGCCGGGAGACGAAAAACTGTTTTTT	CAISEGPGDEKLFF
TRBD1	TRBV5-8	TRBJ2-1	-	TGTGCCAGCAACAGCCCAGGGGGCAGCTACAATGAGCAGTTCTTC	CASNSPGGSYNEQFF
TRBD1	TRBV7-2	TRBJ1-2	-	TGTGCCAGCAGCTTACAGGACAGGGGGCTGAATGGCTACACCTTC	CASSLQDRGLNGYTF
-	TRBV30	TRBJ1-5	-	TGTGCCTGGAGCGAATTTACAGTTAGCAATCAGCCCCAGCATTTT	CAWSEFTVSNQPQHF
-	TRBV14	TRBJ1-2	-	TGTGCCAGCAGCCAAGTCAGGGACTGGTATGGCTACACCTTC	CASSQVRDWYGYTF
-	TRBV6-5	TRBJ1-2	few	TGTGCCAGCAGTTATCGGTCTAACTATGGCTACACCTTC	CASSYRSNYGYTF
TRBD2	TRBV4-1	TRBJ2-1	once	TGCGCCAGCAGCCTCCCCTCAATAGCGGGGAGCTCCTACAATGAGCAGTTCTTC	CASSLPSIAGSSYNEQFF
-	TRBV18	TRBJ2-7	-	TGTGCCAGCTCACCACCGGCGGTACCGTACGAGCAGTACTTC	CASSPPAVPYEQYF
-	TRBV18	TRBJ2-7	-	TGTGCCAGCTCATCCACCTACGAGCAGTACTTC	CASSSTYEQYF
-	TRBV7-6	TRBJ2-2	-	TGTGCCAGCAGCTTAGGGCAAGGGGGAAGCACCGGGGAGCTGTTTTTT	CASSLGQGGSTGELFF
TRBD2	TRBV19	TRBJ2-3	-	TGTGCCAGTAGTACCACTAGCGGGGGCGGTGATACGCAGTATTTT	CASSTTSGGGDTQYF
-	TRBV27	TRBJ2-5	-	TGTGCCAGCATTGCCGGACTCGGAACAGGGCAAGAGACCCAGTACTTC	CASIAGLGTGQETQYF
-	TRBV30	TRBJ1-4	-	TGTGCCTGCCAGGTCCTACGGCATGAAAAACTGTTTTTT	CACQVLRHEKLFF